This T cell receptor (beta chain) emerged from a study of blood T cells in healthy people across ages. The germline CDR1 and CDR2 sequences are DFQATT and SNEGSKA (reference sequence). With 5 bases removed from V and 4 bases from J, the gap between germline ends came to 14 bases. The CDR3 loop spans 13 amino acids. Ranging in age from about 6 to 90, the donors were healthy Caucasian individuals from Russia. Researchers isolated at least 7 million PBMCs per sample. Total RNA extraction produced at least 6 micrograms (per sample) for the study. Alongside a J-beta primer mix, a sample-barcoded 5' primer served in a second PCR lasting about 7 to 12 cycles. Using its own MiXCR run on the 5' RACE reads, TCRdb lists one record per CDR3 protein. This sample has about 580,000 distinct CDR3 sequences, with 47% found just once. This clonotype turned up a few times.

Material for sequencing was blood. The chain is built from TRBV20-1 and TRBJ2-5; D possibly corresponds to TRBD2 (5 bases). This receptor was identified in an elderly man in good health. The CDR3 DNA follows: TGCAGTGCTGAAGACTATGGTAGAGAGACCCAGTACTTC. Translating it yields CSAEDYGRETQYF.